These 23 T cell receptor beta chains were sequenced from one sample in a study of blood T cell repertoires in COVID-19. Assay used: immunoSEQ multiplex PCR; TCRdb lists only in-frame clones, some missing. The sample lists under 150,000 clones, around 77% occurring once. Sample: peripheral blood. Every receptor here comes from a human donor in a cohort sampled during active COVID-19.

The V and J genes are TRBV2 and TRBJ2-2; D gene unclear. CDR1 is SNHLY and CDR2 is FYNNEI in the germline V gene. Trimming took off 3 bases at V and 0 bases at J, with 8 bases between the two ends. The CDR3 runs 15 residues. CDR3 protein: CASSDRFANTGELFF. The CDR3 coding sequence is TGTGCCAGCAGTGACAGGTTCGCGAACACCGGGGAGCTGTTTTTT.

The table lists this clone with a few counts. The genes are TRBV6-5 and TRBJ1-6, with D unresolved. CDR3 length equals 13 residues. Between the trimmed V and J ends, which lost 6 bases and 6 bases, there was a span of 9 bases. Germline V gene lookup returns CDR1 MNHEY and CDR2 SVGAGI. The CDR3: CASRKSGNSPLHF. CDR3 bases: TGTGCCAGCAGGAAAAGCGGTAATTCACCCCTCCACTTT.

The rearrangement uses TRBV27 and TRBJ1-5; D is unresolved. The CDR3 has 13 amino acids. V dropped 3 bases and J dropped 7 bases, with 10 bases sitting between them. Germline CDR1 is MNHEY and CDR2 is SMNVEV (reference sequence). The DNA for the CDR3 is TGTGCCAGCAGTTTGAGGGCGAGCCAGCCCCAGCATTTT. Its protein product is CASSLRASQPQHF.

The sample holds one count of this clone. The V gene is TRBV7-9, the J gene TRBJ2-2; 11 nucleotides match TRBD2. The germline V gene has CDR1 SEHNR and CDR2 FQNEAQ (reference sequence). The CDR3 totals 17 residues. The ends lost 2 bases at V and 5 bases at J; junction bases unmatched: 7. CDR3 DNA: TGTGCCAGCAGCTTATCCGGGACTAGCGGATCAACCGGGGAGCTGTTTTTT. It is translated as CASSLSGTSGSTGELFF.

This clone was detected once. An end of the junction does not agree with germline; a read error may underlie this. This specimen includes other DNA sequences encoding the same CDR3. V and J are TRBV3-1 (or the pseudogene TRBV3-2) and TRBJ2-2; perhaps TRBD2 as D (7 bases). This CDR3 is 16 amino acids long. Germline values: CDR1 LGHDT, CDR2 YNNKEL (reference sequence). The CDR3 spells CASCHGGGGSTGELFF. For the CDR3, the DNA is TGTGCCAGCTGCCACGGGGGCGGGGGAAGTACGGGGGAGCTGTTTTTT.

This rearrangement joins TRBV10-1 to TRBJ1-1; the D gene is possibly TRBD1 (5 bases). Germline V lookup: CDR1 WNHNN, CDR2 SYGVQD (reference sequence). Trimming cost V 0 bases and J 1 base, with 6 bases left between them. The CDR3 consists of 14 residues. The CDR3 loop reads CASSESGGNTEAFF. CDR3 in DNA: TGCGCCAGCAGTGAGTCGGGGGGGAACACTGAAGCTTTCTTT.

The chain employs TRBV5-1 and TRBJ1-2; D gene ambiguous. Germline V gene lookup returns CDR1 SGHRS and CDR2 YFSETQ. Between the trimmed V and J ends, which lost 4 bases and 8 bases, there was a span of 21 bases. The CDR3 totals 15 residues. The CDR3 is CASSLSLSGSGGYTF. DNA for the CDR3: TGCGCCAGCAGCCTAAGCCTGTCGGGGAGCGGGGGCTACACCTTC.

This clone was seen only a few times. The gene calls are TRBV3-1 (or the pseudogene TRBV3-2) and TRBJ2-7, with D possibly matching TRBD2 (6 bases). The CDR3 totals 13 residues. V was shortened by 1 base and J by 6 bases, with 10 bases between the two germline ends. Germline loops: CDR1 LGHDT, CDR2 YNNKEL (reference sequence). CDR3 nucleotides: TGTGCCAGCAGCCAAGTAAGGGGAGGCGAGCAGTACTTC. Translating gives CASSQVRGGEQYF.

This clone was counted a few times. The chain joins TRBV18 to TRBJ1-2; a weak D match, TRBD1 (5 bases). The germline CDR1 and CDR2 sequences are KGHSH and LQKENI. V gave up 1 base and J gave up 1 base, with 13 bases separating them. The CDR3 contains 16 residues. The CDR3 nucleotides are TGTGCCAGCTCACCACTTCTGGGGGGTGATAACTATGGCTACACCTTC. Translating gives CASSPLLGGDNYGYTF.

J is TRBJ1-4 and V is TRBV2; no reliable D call. Trimming pared 7 bases from V and 0 bases from J, leaving 9 bases between. Germline V gene data show CDR1 as SNHLY and CDR2 as FYNNEI. CDR3 length equals 14 residues. CDR3 in amino acids: CASKEIATNEKLFF. CDR3 DNA: TGTGCCAGCAAAGAGATTGCAACTAATGAAAAACTGTTTTTT.

This clone was seen a handful of times. This chain joins TRBV2 and TRBJ2-1; 9 bases line up with TRBD2. With V trimmed by 4 bases and J by 8 bases, 9 bases remained unmatched. From germline, CDR1 is SNHLY and CDR2 FYNNEI. The CDR3 runs to 15 residues. CDR3 in amino acids: CASSVSAGGLHEQFF. As DNA, the CDR3 is TGTGCCAGCAGTGTGTCGGCGGGGGGGCTTCATGAGCAGTTCTTC.

The chain links TRBV3-1 (or the pseudogene TRBV3-2) to TRBJ1-2; 8 bases are a match to TRBD1. Germline V gene data show CDR1 as LGHDT and CDR2 as YNNKEL (reference sequence). This CDR3 has 15 residues. The ends lost 1 base at V and 8 bases at J; junction bases unmatched: 9. Here the CDR3 reads CASSQATGGLGGYTF. The CDR3 DNA reads as TGTGCCAGCAGCCAAGCTACAGGGGGACTTGGGGGCTACACCTTC.

The chain links TRBV7-8 to TRBJ2-3; 10 nucleotides agree with TRBD2. Unmatched junction bases numbered 10, after V lost 5 bases and J lost 5 bases. The CDR3 has 16 residues. The V gene's germline CDR1 is SGHVS and CDR2 FQNEAQ. CDR3 in amino acids: CASSLRAGGRGDTQYF. CDR3 bases: TGTGCCAGCAGCCTAAGAGCGGGGGGGCGTGGAGATACGCAGTATTTT. Filled out from reference TRBV7-8 and TRBJ2-3, the complete variable domain reads GAGVSQSPRYKVAKRGQDVALRCDPISGHVSLFWYQQALGQGPEFLTYFQNEAQLDKSGLPSDRFFAERPEGSVSTLKIQRTQQEDSAVYLCASSLRAGGRGDTQYFGPGTRLTVL.

This clone was seen a single time. The chain employs TRBV6-5 and TRBJ1-5; 8 nucleotides line up with TRBD1. Germline CDR1 is MNHEY and CDR2 is SVGAGI. The CDR3 consists of 15 residues. V lost 6 bases, J lost 7 bases, and 11 bases stayed unmatched. The DNA for the CDR3 is TGTGCCAGCAGACCCCCAGGGGGCCTAGGGCAGCCCCAGCATTTT. It translates to CASRPPGGLGQPQHF.

This clone has a handful of counts. V gene TRBV3-1 (or the pseudogene TRBV3-2) combines with J gene TRBJ1-4, with 9 nucleotides matching TRBD1. The germline CDR1 and CDR2 sequences are LGHDT and YNNKEL (reference sequence). The CDR3 is 15 residues long. V lost 1 base to trimming and J lost 7 bases; unmatched junction nucleotides: 4. The CDR3 reads CASSQVTGGREKLFF. The CDR3 DNA follows: TGTGCCAGCAGCCAAGTCACAGGGGGCCGTGAAAAACTGTTTTTT.

The V call is TRBV4-1, the J call TRBJ2-2; 8 bases line up with TRBD2. CDR3 size: 17 residues. The germline CDR1 and CDR2 sequences are MGHRA and YSYEKL. V lost 3 bases to trimming and J lost 2 bases; unmatched junction nucleotides: 8. CDR3 DNA sequence: TGCGCCAGCAGCCAGGCGAAAGCGGGGGTAAACACCGGGGAGCTGTTTTTT. Residues: CASSQAKAGVNTGELFF.

This clone occurred once. The rearrangement joins TRBV19 to TRBJ2-7; 11 nucleotides align to TRBD2. V lost 9 bases, J lost 7 bases, and 5 bases stayed unmatched. Germline assignment: CDR1 LNHDA and CDR2 SQIVND (reference sequence). The CDR3 covers 12 residues. CDR3 coding DNA: TGTGCCAGCACTAGCGGGGGTCAGGAGCAGTACTTC. Translation: CASTSGGQEQYF.

This clone was observed a single time. This chain links TRBV6-2 or TRBV6-3 with TRBJ2-5; D possibly corresponds to TRBD1 (6 bases). The CDR3 length is 15 residues. From germline, CDR1 is MNHEY and CDR2 SVGEGT. V was pared by 2 bases and J by 5 bases, with 15 bases between. The CDR3 DNA reads TGTGCCAGCAGTTACAGGCAGCGCCAGGGGGAGACCCAGTACTTC. Protein: CASSYRQRQGETQYF.

This clone has more than one count but fewer than ten. The rearrangement joins TRBV7-9 to TRBJ2-6; 8 bases are a match to TRBD1. This CDR3 spans 17 amino acids. Germline trimming cut 0 bases from V and 0 bases from J; bases unmatched to any gene: 1. Germline assignment: CDR1 SEHNR and CDR2 FQNEAQ (reference sequence). Here the CDR3 reads CASSLAQGASGANVLTF. For the CDR3, the DNA is TGTGCCAGCAGCTTAGCCCAGGGGGCCTCTGGGGCCAACGTCCTGACTTTC.

In its sample, this clone was seen once. This rearrangement joins TRBV30 to TRBJ1-6, with D possibly TRBD1 on 5 matching bases. The CDR3 sequence is 12 residues long. The germline V gene has CDR1 GTSNPN and CDR2 SVGIG (reference sequence). Trimming took 6 bases from V and 9 from J, leaving 12 bases between them. CDR3 amino acids: CACDRPSSPLHF. DNA of the CDR3: TGTGCCTGCGACAGACCGAGTTCACCCCTCCACTTT.

The V and J genes are TRBV6-1 and TRBJ1-5; 7 bases agree with TRBD1. The V and J ends lost 2 bases and 2 bases, in that order; junction bases with no gene match: 12. The CDR3 is made up of 18 amino acids. Germline CDR1 and CDR2: MNHNS and SASEGT. The chain's CDR3 is CASSERTGGPGGNQPQHF. The DNA of the CDR3 is TGTGCCAGCAGTGAAAGGACAGGAGGGCCTGGGGGCAATCAGCCCCAGCATTTT.

This chain links TRBV24-1 with TRBJ2-2, with TRBD1 matching 8 bases. The CDR3 consists of 16 residues. Germline CDR1 is KGHDR and CDR2 is SFDVKD. After removal of 4 bases from V and 2 bases from J, the junction contained 5 bases not matched to a gene. The CDR3 DNA sequence: TGTGCCACCAGTGACCCCGGGACAGGAAACACCGGGGAGCTGTTTTTT. This codes for CATSDPGTGNTGELFF.

The chain has TRBV6-1 and TRBJ2-7, with D hard to call. The ends were cut back, 2 bases at V and 8 bases at J, with 13 bases in the middle. CDR1 is MNHNS, CDR2 SASEGT, per germline. The CDR3 is 13 residues long. CDR3 region: CASSETGHLQQYF. In nucleotides, the CDR3 is TGTGCCAGCAGTGAAACTGGTCACCTCCAGCAGTACTTC.